This T cell receptor beta chain was recorded in a study of vaccination and CD4 T cells after COVID-19. In the study overall: SARS-CoV-2 had been detected by nasal swab PCR in convalescent patients; roughly 10 were mild, one severe.

This CDR3 is built from 12 residues. Germline V CDR1 and CDR2: GTSNPN, SVGIG (reference sequence). The V and J ends lost 0 bases and 11 bases respectively, with 13 bases between them. As to this clonotype: The antigen is not known.

Treatment of the sample: approximately 11-day PBMC culture with coronavirus spike peptide pools or control peptides (ViraFEST assay). Scientists ran DNA taken from cultured CD4+ T cells through the Oncomine TCR Beta short-read assay for sequencing. TCRdb re-called the PCR reads through MiXCR, storing one row per CDR3 protein. The table records roughly 5,500 distinct CDR3 sequences, about 71% of them present only once. This receptor was taken from a human donor who had recovered from COVID-19. V usage is TRBV30 and J usage is TRBJ1-1; D gene uncertain. Sequencing was done on a sample of CD4+ T cells from blood, cultured in vitro. CDR3 protein: CAWSVQRDFAFF. CDR3 DNA sequence: TGTGCCTGGAGTGTACAACGGGATTTTGCTTTCTTT.